This note documents a single T cell receptor (beta chain) sequence. The sequenced fragment ends 3 residues before the CDR3 boundary, so the rest is inferred from the germline J gene. The protocol was immunoSEQ multiplex PCR, while the TCRdb copy is restricted to in-frame clones and leaves out a portion. Seen in this sample are about 39,000 clones; the ten most common clones hold 4.8%. V was clipped by 4 bases and J by 3 bases, with 12 bases between them. The CDR3 totals 14 residues. Germline CDR1 is SQVTM and CDR2 is ANQGSEA. This record belongs to a study of T cells in women clearing cervical HPV infection.

The chain uses TRBV29-1 and TRBJ2-2; D ambiguous. Sequenced material: blood buffy coat. The receptor was derived from a woman between 18 and 70 years old with a cervical HPV16 infection that either progressed to CIN3+ or cleared (not recorded which). CDR3 DNA, as far as it was read: TGCAGCGTTGTGCCGCTAGGCGACACCGGGGAG. Its translation is CSVVPLGDTGE. In full, the CDR3 reads CSVVPLGDTGELFF.